This TCR beta chain was captured in a study of blood T cell repertoires in COVID-19. Assay: immunoSEQ multiplex PCR; the TCRdb copy retains only in-frame clones and omits some. The table lists 270,000 or so clones, 86% of them singletons. The CDR3 runs 16 residues. Germline V gene data show CDR1 as SGHRS and CDR2 as YFSETQ. V was pared by 1 base and J by 2 bases, with 12 bases between. J is TRBJ2-2 and V is TRBV5-1; D unresolved. Specimen: PBMCs or T cells enriched from blood (not recorded which). This sequence originates from a woman aged 18-29 years who had recovered from COVID-19. CDR3 DNA sequence: TGCGCCAGCAGCTTGTACGGAGTTCTTAACACCGGGGAGCTGTTTTTT. Protein: CASSLYGVLNTGELFF.